The rows below give T cell receptor beta chains drawn from one sample of a study of regulatory T cells in long-lasting Graves disease. TCRdb passed the multiplex PCR reads through MiXCR, listing each CDR3 protein once. In the table there are 450,000 or so distinct CDR3 sequences, 22% of which are singletons. Sequencing used peripheral blood mononuclear cells (PBMCs), obtained when the disease was refractory, from a patient treated with antithyroid drugs. These receptors originate from a female donor with Graves disease. Both conserved end residues are part of each CDR3. A D gene is named only where the DNA matches it firmly. Size is stated for part of the rows, as once, few or many counts, or as a class when the clone is expanded.

J	D	size	length	V	DNA	CDR3
TRBJ1-5	NA	NA	18	TRBV7-9	TGTGCCAGCAGCTTAGCGGGCACCAGGGCCCATAGCAATCAGCCCCAGCATTTT	CASSLAGTRAHSNQPQHF
TRBJ2-7	TRBD2	NA	12	TRBV25-1	TGTGCCACCTCACTAGCGGGCTACGAGCGGTACTTC	CATSLAGYERYF
TRBJ1-2	NA	many	13	TRBV2	TGTGCCAGCATGGTCAGGGAAAACTATGGCTACACCTTC	CASMVRENYGYTF
TRBJ2-7	TRBD2	many	13	TRBV10-3	TGTGCCATCAGCGCGGGAGGTCCCTACGAGCAGTACTTC	CAISAGGPYEQYF
TRBJ2-5	NA	NA	13	TRBV19	TGTGCCAGTAGTATTGGTGGGTCAGGGACCCAGTACTTC	CASSIGGSGTQYF
TRBJ2-5	NA	NA	14	TRBV6-1	TGTGCCAGCAGTCTACTCGGCCTACCTGAGACCCAGTACTTC	CASSLLGLPETQYF
TRBJ2-2	NA	NA	15	TRBV20-1	TGCAGTGCAGAAGAGGAGACCGGGAACACCGGGGAGCTGTTTTTT	CSAEEETGNTGELFF
TRBJ1-5	NA	many	13	TRBV2	TGTGCCAGCCTCAGGAGGGTAGAACAGCCCCAGCATTTT	CASLRRVEQPQHF
TRBJ1-1	NA	many	14	TRBV2	TGTGCCAGCAGTGATAGATCCGGGAACACTGAAGCTTTCTTT	CASSDRSGNTEAFF
TRBJ2-5	NA	many	15	TRBV2	TGTGCCAGCAGTGATAGGGGACGGGCACAAGAGACCCAGTACTTC	CASSDRGRAQETQYF
TRBJ2-1	TRBD2	NA	17	TRBV7-2	TGTGCCAGCAGCTTAGGCGGAGCGAGCGGGAAGTTCAATGAGCAGTTCTTC	CASSLGGASGKFNEQFF
TRBJ2-7	TRBD2	NA	15	TRBV19	TGTGCCAGTAGTCGATCGAGCGGGAGATCTAACGAGCAGTACTTC	CASSRSSGRSNEQYF
TRBJ1-1	NA	NA	14	TRBV27	TGTGCCAGCAGTTTATCGAACGGGGCCACTGAAGCTTTCTTT	CASSLSNGATEAFF
TRBJ1-3	NA	NA	14	TRBV11-2	TGTGCCAGCAGCCCCGCCCTCCCTGGAAACACCATATATTTT	CASSPALPGNTIYF
TRBJ1-1	TRBD1	once	13	TRBV20-1	TGCAGTGTTCCGAAACAGGGGGCCACTGAAGCTTTCTTT	CSVPKQGATEAFF
TRBJ1-2	TRBD1	NA	16	TRBV6-2/TRBV6-3	TGTGCCAGCACCAGACAGGGGTCTCCTTCTAGCTATGGCTACACCTTC	CASTRQGSPSSYGYTF
TRBJ1-2	NA	NA	15	TRBV5-5	TGTGCCAGCAGCTTGGTCGGGCCCGGTCTTTTCGGCTACACCTTC	CASSLVGPGLFGYTF
TRBJ1-1	NA	many	14	TRBV12-3/TRBV12-4	TGTGCCAGCAGACCGGGCATGGCGGACACTGAAGCTTTCTTT	CASRPGMADTEAFF
TRBJ2-7	NA	NA	14	TRBV11-3	TGTGCCAGCAGGGAGACCTCAGGGTCCTACGAGCAGTACTTC	CASRETSGSYEQYF
TRBJ1-5	NA	NA	17	TRBV28	TGTGCCAGCAGTTTGGTATGGTCTCGAGGGGGCAATCAGCCCCAGCATTTT	CASSLVWSRGGNQPQHF
TRBJ2-7	NA	few	14	TRBV7-2	TGTGCCAGCAGCCCTGGGTTCACCACCTACGAGCAGTACTTC	CASSPGFTTYEQYF
TRBJ2-5	NA	many	17	TRBV11-3	TGTGCCAGCAGCTTAGAGGTGTGGGGGGAGAAATCGGAGACCCAGTACTTC	CASSLEVWGEKSETQYF
TRBJ1-1	NA	many	14	TRBV20-1	TGCAGTGCTAGAGGGGACCGGGGGAACACTGAAGCTTTCTTT	CSARGDRGNTEAFF
TRBJ2-7	NA	many	13	TRBV29-1	TGCAGCATTGGGACGTCGAGCTCCTACGAGCAGTACTTC	CSIGTSSSYEQYF
TRBJ2-7	NA	NA	16	TRBV19	TGTGCCAGTAGTCCAAAACTAGGGGCGCAGATCTACGAGCAGTACTTC	CASSPKLGAQIYEQYF
TRBJ1-1	TRBD1	many	14	TRBV2	TGTGCCAGCAGTGACCCCCGACAGGGTCCGGAAGCTTTCTTT	CASSDPRQGPEAFF
TRBJ2-5	NA	many	15	TRBV2	TGTGCCAGCAGTTTGGACGCTACGCGGCAAGAGACCCAGTACTTC	CASSLDATRQETQYF
TRBJ1-5	NA	NA	14	TRBV30	TGTGCCTGGAGTGTATGGGGTAGCAATCAGCCCCAGCATTTT	CAWSVWGSNQPQHF
TRBJ1-5	NA	many	11	TRBV6-1	TGTGCCAGCAGTGCCCTATCGCCCCAGCATTTT	CASSALSPQHF
TRBJ1-5	NA	NA	18	TRBV6-1	TGTGCCAGCAGTGACTTACAGGGAGGTTATTGGTATGATCAGCCCCAGCATTTT	CASSDLQGGYWYDQPQHF
TRBJ2-7	NA	many	11	TRBV2	TGTGCCAGCGTACAGACCTACGAGCAGTACTTC	CASVQTYEQYF
TRBJ2-7	NA	few	15	TRBV7-3	TGTGCCAGCAGCTTAATGGCGGGAACGTCCTACGAGCAGTACTTC	CASSLMAGTSYEQYF
TRBJ2-5	TRBD2	many	14	TRBV7-2	TGTGCCAGCAGACCCACTAGCGGTCAAGAGACCCAGTACTTC	CASRPTSGQETQYF
TRBJ1-2	NA	NA	14	TRBV6-2/TRBV6-3	TGTGCCAGCACCGGGCCGGTAGCTAACTATGGCTACACCTTC	CASTGPVANYGYTF
TRBJ1-1	NA	many	13	TRBV20-1	TGCAGTGCTAGCCCCTCAATGGTCACTGAAGCTTTCTTT	CSASPSMVTEAFF
TRBJ2-5	NA	many	14	TRBV7-9	TGTGCCAGCAGCTTAGCCCGCCCCGCGGAGACCCAGTACTTC	CASSLARPAETQYF
TRBJ2-3	NA	NA	16	TRBV19	TGTGCCAGTAGTAGAGAGCCCGGGACCTACACAGATACGCAGTATTTT	CASSREPGTYTDTQYF
TRBJ1-2	NA	many	13	TRBV28	TGTGCCAGCTTCCAGGGTTTGCAGGATGGCTACACCTTC	CASFQGLQDGYTF
TRBJ1-6	NA	many	15	TRBV6-2/TRBV6-3	TGTGCCAGCAGTTACTCGCCAGGGTCGGGTTCACCCCTCCACTTT	CASSYSPGSGSPLHF
TRBJ1-1	NA	many	16	TRBV2	TGTGCCAGCAGTGAAGCGCTTCAGGGGATGAACACTGAAGCTTTCTTT	CASSEALQGMNTEAFF
TRBJ1-1	NA	few	13	TRBV3-1	TGTGCCAGCAGCCAAGGGCAGCCGACTGAAGCTTTCTTT	CASSQGQPTEAFF